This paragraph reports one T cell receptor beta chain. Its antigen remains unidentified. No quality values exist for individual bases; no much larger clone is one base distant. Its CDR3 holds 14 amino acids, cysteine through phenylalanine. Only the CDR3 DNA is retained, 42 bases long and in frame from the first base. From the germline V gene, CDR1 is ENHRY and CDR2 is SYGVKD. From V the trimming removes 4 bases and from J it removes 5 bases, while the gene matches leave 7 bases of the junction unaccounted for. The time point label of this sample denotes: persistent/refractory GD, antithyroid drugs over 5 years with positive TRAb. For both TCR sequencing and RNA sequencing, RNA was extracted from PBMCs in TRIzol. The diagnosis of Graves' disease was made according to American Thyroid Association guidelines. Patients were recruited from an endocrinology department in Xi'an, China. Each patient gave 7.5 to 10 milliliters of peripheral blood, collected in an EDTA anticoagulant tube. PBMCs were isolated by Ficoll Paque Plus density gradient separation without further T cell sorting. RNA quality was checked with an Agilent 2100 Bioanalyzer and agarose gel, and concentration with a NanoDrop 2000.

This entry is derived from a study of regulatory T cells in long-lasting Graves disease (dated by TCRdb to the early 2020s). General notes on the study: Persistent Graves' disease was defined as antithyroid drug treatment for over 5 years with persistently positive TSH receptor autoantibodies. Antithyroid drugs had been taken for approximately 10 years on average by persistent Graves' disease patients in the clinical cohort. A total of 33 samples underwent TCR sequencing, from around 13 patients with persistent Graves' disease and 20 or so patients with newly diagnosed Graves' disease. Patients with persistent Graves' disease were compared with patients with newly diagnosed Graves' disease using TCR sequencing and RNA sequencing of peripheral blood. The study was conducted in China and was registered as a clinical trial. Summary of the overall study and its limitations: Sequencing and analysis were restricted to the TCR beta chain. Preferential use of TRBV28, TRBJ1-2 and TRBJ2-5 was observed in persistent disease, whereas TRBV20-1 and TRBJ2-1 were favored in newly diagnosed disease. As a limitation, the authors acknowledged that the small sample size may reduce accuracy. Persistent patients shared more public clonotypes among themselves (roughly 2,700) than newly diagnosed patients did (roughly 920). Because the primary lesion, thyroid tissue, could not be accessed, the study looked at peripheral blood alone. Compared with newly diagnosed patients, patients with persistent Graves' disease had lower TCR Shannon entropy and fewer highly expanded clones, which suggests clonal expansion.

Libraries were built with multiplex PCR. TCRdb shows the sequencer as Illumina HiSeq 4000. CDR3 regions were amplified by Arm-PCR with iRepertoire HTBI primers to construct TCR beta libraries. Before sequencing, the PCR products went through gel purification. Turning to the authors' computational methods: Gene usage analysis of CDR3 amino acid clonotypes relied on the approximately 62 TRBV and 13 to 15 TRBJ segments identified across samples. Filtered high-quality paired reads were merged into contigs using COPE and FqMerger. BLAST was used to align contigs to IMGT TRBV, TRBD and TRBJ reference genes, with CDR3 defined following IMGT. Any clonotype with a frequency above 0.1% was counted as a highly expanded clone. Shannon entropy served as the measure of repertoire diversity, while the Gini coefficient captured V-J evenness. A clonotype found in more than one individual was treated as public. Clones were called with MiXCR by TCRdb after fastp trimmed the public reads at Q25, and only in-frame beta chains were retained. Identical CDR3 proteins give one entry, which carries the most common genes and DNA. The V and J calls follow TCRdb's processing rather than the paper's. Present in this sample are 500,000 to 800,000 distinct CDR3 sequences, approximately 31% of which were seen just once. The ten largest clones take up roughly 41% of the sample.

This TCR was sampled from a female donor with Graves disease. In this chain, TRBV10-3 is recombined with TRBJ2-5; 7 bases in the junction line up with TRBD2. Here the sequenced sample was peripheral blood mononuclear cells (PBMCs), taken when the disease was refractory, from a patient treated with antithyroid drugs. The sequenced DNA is TGTGCCATCAGTGTGCGCGGGAGTTCGGAGACCCAGTACTTC. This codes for CAISVRGSSETQYF.